These 32 T cell receptor beta chains came from one sample sequenced in a study of molecular identifiers for immune sequencing clone quantification. TCRdb independently ran MiXCR on the PCR reads; one entry per CDR3 protein. The sample holds about half a million distinct CDR3 sequences, over 20% seen once. The source material was naive CD8+ T cells from blood, with Jurkat cell RNA spiked in. The subset was: FACS-sorted CD8+CD4-CCR7+CD45RA+ naive T cells. These receptors were obtained from a human donor in good health. Some libraries in this study had Jurkat cell RNA spiked in.

The V and J genes are TRBV4-3 and TRBJ1-6; the D is unclear. The germline CDR1 and CDR2 sequences are LGHNA and YSLEER. This CDR3 is built from 14 residues. Between the trimmed V and J ends, which lost 0 bases and 6 bases, there was a span of 6 bases. This CDR3 reads CASSQDRINSPLHF. CDR3 DNA: TGCGCCAGCAGCCAAGATCGCATTAATTCACCCCTCCACTTT.

This clonotype was observed at least ten times. V is TRBV30 and J is TRBJ2-7; the D is unclear. CDR3 length: 12 amino acids. Trimming took off 2 bases at V and 2 bases at J, with 7 bases between the two ends. The germline CDR1 and CDR2 sequences are GTSNPN and SVGIG (reference sequence). The DNA of the CDR3 is TGTGCCTGGAGTACCTATACCTACGAGCAGTACTTC. It codes for CAWSTYTYEQYF.

The chain joins TRBV10-3 to TRBJ2-3, with a possible D match to TRBD1 (6 bases). This CDR3 contains 15 residues. V was shortened by 4 bases and J by 0 bases, with 11 bases between the two germline ends. The germline V gene encodes CDR1 ENHRY and CDR2 SYGVKD. CDR3 DNA: TGTGCCATCAGTGCCGGACAGTCTAGCACAGATACGCAGTATTTT. Residues: CAISAGQSSTDTQYF.

This clonotype was recorded at least ten times. The chain combines TRBV27 with TRBJ2-5; 8 bases line up with TRBD1. The CDR3 runs to 14 residues. In germline, CDR1 is MNHEY, CDR2 SMNVEV (reference sequence). V shed 6 bases and J 1 base; nucleotides not matched to a gene: 4. The CDR3 bases are TGTGCCAGCAGACGACAGGGGACCCAAGAGACCCAGTACTTC. Amino acids: CASRRQGTQETQYF.

The rearrangement links TRBV7-9 to TRBJ2-5; D might be TRBD2 (7 bases). The V gene's germline CDR1 is SEHNR and CDR2 FQNEAQ (reference sequence). Trimming took off 0 bases at V and 1 base at J, with 15 bases between the two ends. The CDR3 spans 17 residues. The CDR3 sequence: CASSLALSGTFQETQYF. CDR3 DNA: TGTGCCAGCAGCTTAGCGCTAAGCGGGACATTCCAAGAGACCCAGTACTTC.

In its sample, this clonotype was seen a few times. The chain links TRBV20-1 to TRBJ1-5; D is perhaps TRBD1 (5 bases). Germline V gene lookup returns CDR1 DFQATT and CDR2 SNEGSKA (reference sequence). Trimming stripped 5 bases from V and 1 base from J, with 12 bases between. This CDR3 is 14 amino acids long. CDR3 region: CSAWGTGSNQPQHF. For the CDR3, the DNA is TGCAGTGCTTGGGGGACTGGCAGCAATCAGCCCCAGCATTTT.

This clonotype was observed a handful of times. The chain has TRBV4-1 and TRBJ1-5, with D possibly being TRBD1 (5 bases). Trimming took off 1 base at V and 6 bases at J, with 10 bases between the two ends. CDR3 length: 14 amino acids. Germline V gives CDR1 MGHRA, CDR2 YSYEKL. As DNA, the CDR3 is TGCGCCAGCAGCCAAGGGGGCGTAGGTCAGCCCCAGCATTTT. Translating gives CASSQGGVGQPQHF.

To note about this clonotype: Given a much more abundant clone one base away, this may be a read error. The genes are TRBV5-1 and TRBJ2-5, with 13 bases matching TRBD2. The CDR3 has 16 amino acids. Per the germline V gene, CDR1 is SGHRS and CDR2 is YFSETQ. The CDR3 spells CAGSLLGLAGKETQYF. CDR3 sequence (DNA): TGCGCCGGCAGCTTGTTGGGACTAGCGGGAAAAGAGACCCAGTACTTC.

In this sample, this clonotype turned up many times. The chain is built from TRBV20-1 and TRBJ2-3; no clear D gene. With 0 bases removed from V and 14 bases from J, the gap between germline ends came to 18 bases. Germline assignment: CDR1 DFQATT and CDR2 SNEGSKA (reference sequence). This CDR3 region has 13 residues. For the CDR3, the DNA is TGCAGTGCTAGAGATCTTGGGCTCGACTCCTGGTATTTT. Translation gives CSARDLGLDSWYF.

This clonotype came up many times. The chain links TRBV6-2 or TRBV6-3 to TRBJ2-2; D may be TRBD1 (5 bases). The V gene's germline CDR1 is MNHEY and CDR2 SVGEGT. This CDR3 contains 17 residues. The V end was cut by 6 bases, the J end by 5 bases, with 22 bases between. CDR3 amino acids: CASSFDSTLTMTGELFF. In nucleotides, the CDR3 is TGTGCCAGCAGCTTCGACAGTACTCTAACCATGACCGGGGAGCTGTTTTTT.

This clonotype was detected only a few times. This sequence joins TRBV9 and TRBJ2-7; 11 nucleotides agree with TRBD2. Germline CDR1 and CDR2: SGDLS and YYNGEE. The length of the CDR3 is 19 residues. The ends lost 3 bases at V and 3 bases at J; junction bases unmatched: 17. The CDR3 bases are TGTGCCAGCAGCGCCTCCCCGGGACTAGCGGAAAATAGTTTCTACGAGCAGTACTTC. Protein sequence: CASSASPGLAENSFYEQYF.

Ten or more counts support this clonotype. The chain employs TRBV5-4 and TRBJ1-4, with D hard to call. Trimming took 2 bases from V and 7 from J, leaving 12 bases between them. CDR1 and CDR2 from the germline V gene are SGHNT and YYREEE (reference sequence). The CDR3 is 14 amino acids. CDR3 nucleotide sequence: TGTGCCAGCAGCTTCTCGGAGACACCTGAAAAACTGTTTTTT. Its protein is CASSFSETPEKLFF. The complete variable domain, with remaining parts taken from reference TRBV5-4 and TRBJ1-4, reads ETGVTQSPTHLIKTRGQQVTLRCSSQSGHNTVSWYQQALGQGPQFIFQYYREEENGRGNFPPRFSGLQFPNYSSELNVNALELDDSALYLCASSFSETPEKLFFGSGTQLSVL.

This chain uses TRBV19 with TRBJ1-6; D unclear. The CDR3 covers 14 residues. Germline CDR1 and CDR2: LNHDA and SQIVND (reference sequence). V was trimmed by 6 bases and J by 0 bases, leaving 6 bases between them. The CDR3 sequence is CASRRDSYNSPLHF. The CDR3 nucleotides read TGTGCCAGTAGGAGGGACTCCTATAATTCACCCCTCCACTTT. The whole variable domain, filled in from reference TRBV19 and TRBJ1-6, reads DGGITQSPKYLFRKEGQNVTLSCEQNLNHDAMYWYRQDPGQGLRLIYYSQIVNDFQKGDIAEGYSVSREKKESFPLTVTSAQKNPTAFYLCASRRDSYNSPLHFGNGTRLTVT.

This clonotype was seen a handful of times. CDR3 loop: CASSLDRPYEQYF. In DNA, the CDR3 is TGTGCCAGCAGCTTAGACAGACCCTACGAGCAGTACTTC. The gene calls are TRBV7-6 and TRBJ2-7; D is undetermined. The CDR3 has 13 amino acids. V lost 1 base and J 2 bases, leaving 6 bases between the germline ends. Germline CDR1 and CDR2: SGHVS and FNYEAQ.

At least ten counts were recorded for this clonotype. The J gene is TRBJ1-1, the V gene TRBV4-3, with TRBD1 as a possible D gene (5 bases). The germline CDR1 and CDR2 sequences are LGHNA and YSLEER. The CDR3 contains 15 residues. V gave up 0 bases and J gave up 4 bases, with 12 bases separating them. This chain's CDR3 is CASSQDRGGGTEAFF. The CDR3 DNA reads TGCGCCAGCAGCCAAGATCGGGGGGGTGGCACTGAAGCTTTCTTT.

A note on this clonotype: A clone one base away is much larger, so this may be a read error. The gene calls are TRBV4-3 and TRBJ2-7; 11 positions match TRBD1. The CDR3 is made up of 16 amino acids. Germline assignment: CDR1 LGHNA and CDR2 YSLEER. V was pared by 0 bases and J by 9 bases, with 10 bases of the junction left unmatched. CDR3 residues: CASSQDRTGGAEVQYF. CDR3 nucleotides: TGCGCCAGCAGCCAAGATAGGACAGGGGGCGCGGAGGTGCAGTACTTC.

This clonotype has only a few counts. V gene TRBV19 combines with J gene TRBJ2-3; perhaps D is TRBD1 or TRBD2 (6 bases each). V was clipped by 1 base and J by 0 bases, with 11 bases between them. The CDR3 is made up of 16 amino acids. Germline lookup yields CDR1 LNHDA and CDR2 SQIVND (reference sequence). In DNA, the CDR3 is TGTGCCAGTAGTATAGGAGGGGGGCCTAGCACAGATACGCAGTATTTT. Amino acids: CASSIGGGPSTDTQYF.

With regard to this clonotype: A read error may be the cause here, since a much bigger clone is one base away. This chain links TRBV7-9 with TRBJ2-1; D possibly corresponds to TRBD2 (5 bases). CDR3 length equals 13 residues. The germline V gene encodes CDR1 SEHNR and CDR2 FQNEAQ (reference sequence). CDR3 residues: CASKDGMENERFF. The CDR3 DNA sequence: TGTGCCAGCAAGGACGGGATGGAGAATGAGCGGTTCTTC. The full variable domain, rest sourced from reference TRBV7-9 and TRBJ2-1, is DTGVSQNPRHKITKRGQNVTFRCDPISEHNRLYWYRQTLGQGPEFLTYFQNEAQLEKSRLLSDRFSAERPKGSFSTLEIQRTEQGDSAMYLCASKDGMENERFFGPGTRLTVL.

This clonotype came up a few times. The chain combines TRBV7-9 with TRBJ1-1; 8 bases fit TRBD1. Germline lookup yields CDR1 SEHNR and CDR2 FQNEAQ (reference sequence). Germline trimming cut 5 bases from V and 1 base from J; bases unmatched to any gene: 12. The CDR3 is made up of 17 amino acids. DNA of the CDR3: TGTGCCAGCAGCCCCCGCCCCGGACAGGGCAAGAACACTGAAGCTTTCTTT. It codes for CASSPRPGQGKNTEAFF.

As concerns this clonotype: This clone may be a read error of a much larger clone one base away. This sequence joins TRBV2 and TRBJ1-5, with TRBD1 identical over 9 bases. Germline V gene lookup returns CDR1 SNHLY and CDR2 FYNNEI. The CDR3 spans 14 residues. CDR3 coding DNA: TGTGCCAGCGGTGACTGGACAGGGGACCAGCCCCAGCATTTT. Encoded protein: CASGDWTGDQPQHF.

The gene calls are TRBV5-1 and TRBJ2-7; D is perhaps TRBD1 (5 bases). The length of the CDR3 is 14 residues. V lost 0 bases, J lost 3 bases, and 10 bases lay in between. The germline gives CDR1 SGHRS, CDR2 YFSETQ. The CDR3: CASSLGPGHYEQYF. CDR3 coding DNA: TGCGCCAGCAGCTTGGGGCCAGGGCACTACGAGCAGTACTTC.

At least ten counts were recorded for this clonotype. The chain recombines TRBV4-3 with TRBJ2-2; possible D gene TRBD1, 6 bases. CDR3 length equals 15 residues. Germline CDR1 LGHNA, CDR2 YSLEER. Trimming pared 4 bases from V and 1 base from J, leaving 10 bases between. The CDR3 coding sequence is TGCGCCAGCAGCCCTGGGGGCCGGAACACCGGGGAGCTGTTTTTT. This translates into CASSPGGRNTGELFF.

Turning to this clonotype: A clone one base away is much larger, so this may be a read error. This rearrangement joins TRBV27 to TRBJ1-5; TRBD1 matches at 9 bases. Germline lookup yields CDR1 MNHEY and CDR2 SMNVEV (reference sequence). Trimming at V came to 4 bases and at J to 6 bases, leaving 16 bases not matched to a gene. The CDR3 consists of 18 residues. The CDR3 protein is CASSSTTFGQGTSQPQHF. As DNA, the CDR3 is TGTGCCAGCAGTTCCACCACCTTCGGACAGGGGACTAGTCAGCCCCAGCATTTT.

This clonotype was seen a handful of times. The V and J genes are TRBV15 and TRBJ2-7; TRBD1 matches 7 bases. CDR1 is LNHNV and CDR2 is YYDKDF in the germline V gene (reference sequence). The junction had 6 bases not matched to a gene; V was cut back by 4 bases and J by 0 bases. This CDR3 has 15 amino acids. The CDR3 loop reads CATSISRDSSYEQYF. The DNA for the CDR3 is TGTGCCACCAGCATTAGCCGGGACAGCTCCTACGAGCAGTACTTC.

The chain is built from TRBV12-5 and TRBJ1-6, with unresolved D. This CDR3 is 19 amino acids long. CDR1 and CDR2 from the germline V gene are LGHNT and FRNRAP. Trimming pared 1 base from V and 0 bases from J, leaving 16 bases between. The CDR3 is CASGLENNKASSYNSPLHF. The CDR3 DNA sequence: TGTGCTAGTGGTTTGGAAAATAATAAGGCTAGCTCCTATAATTCACCCCTCCACTTT.

This clonotype was recorded many times. V and J are TRBV6-7 and TRBJ2-2, with 8 bases that match TRBD1. TRBV6-7 is an open reading frame, and its role is uncertain. The CDR3 runs to 18 residues. V dropped 2 bases and J dropped 0; count of bases not matched to a gene: 8. CDR3 bases: TGTGCCAGCAGTTACCAGGACAGGGTTTTAGCGAACACCGGGGAGCTGTTTTTT. This codes for CASSYQDRVLANTGELFF.

This clonotype showed up many times. The chain uses TRBV4-1 and TRBJ2-7; unclear D gene. Germline assignment: CDR1 MGHRA and CDR2 YSYEKL. The V and J ends lost 3 bases and 0 bases respectively, with 12 bases between them. The CDR3 spans 15 residues. The CDR3 region is CASSQRHSNSYEQYF. CDR3 nucleotide sequence: TGCGCCAGCAGCCAGCGGCACAGTAACTCCTACGAGCAGTACTTC.

V and J are TRBV6-5 and TRBJ1-2; D uncertain. The V gene's germline CDR1 is MNHEY and CDR2 SVGAGI. This CDR3 comprises 13 residues. V lost 3 bases to trimming and J lost 2 bases, with 7 bases between them. CDR3 sequence (DNA): TGTGCCAGCAGTTATACAGAAAACTATGGCTACACCTTC. Amino acid sequence: CASSYTENYGYTF.

The chain has TRBV11-3 and TRBJ2-1; tentatively, D is TRBD2 (5 bases). Germline V lookup: CDR1 SGHNT, CDR2 YENEEA. V was trimmed by 4 bases and J by 4 bases, leaving 14 bases between them. CDR3 length: 15 amino acids. The CDR3 loop reads CASSSPGGEYNEQFF. CDR3 nucleotide sequence: TGTGCCAGCAGCTCTCCAGGAGGAGAATACAATGAGCAGTTCTTC. The whole variable domain, remainder taken from reference TRBV11-3 and TRBJ2-1, is EAGVVQSPRYKIIEKKQPVAFWCNPISGHNTLYWYLQNLGQGPELLIRYENEEAVDDSQLPKDRFSAERLKGVDSTLKIQPAELGDSAVYLCASSSPGGEYNEQFFGPGTRLTVL.

The sample holds a few counts of this clonotype. The chain carries TRBV4-3 and TRBJ2-3; D ambiguous. The CDR3 covers 16 residues. In germline, CDR1 is LGHNA, CDR2 YSLEER. V was trimmed by 3 bases and J by 0 bases, leaving 13 bases between them. CDR3 residues: CASSQFKGWSTDTQYF. Here the CDR3 DNA reads TGCGCCAGCAGCCAGTTTAAGGGATGGAGCACAGATACGCAGTATTTT.

This clonotype was seen ten or more times. This chain joins TRBV2 and TRBJ2-5; unclear D gene. The germline V gene has CDR1 SNHLY and CDR2 FYNNEI. This CDR3 has 16 amino acids. Trimming stripped 0 bases from V and 1 base from J, with 12 bases between. In DNA, the CDR3 is TGTGCCAGCAGTGAAGCTATCACTACCAGCCAAGAGACCCAGTACTTC. Translating gives CASSEAITTSQETQYF.

This clonotype was seen at least ten times. In DNA, the CDR3 is TGTGCCAGCAGCTCCGGAGGAGCCCTGGAAGCTTTCTTT. Translation gives CASSSGGALEAFF. This chain uses TRBV7-9 with TRBJ1-1; D is unresolved. Trimming removed 4 bases from V and 8 bases from J, with 14 bases in between. Looked up from germline, CDR1 is SEHNR and CDR2 is FQNEAQ (reference sequence). CDR3 length: 13 amino acids.